The T cell receptor beta chain under discussion was sequenced for a study of siplizumab effects on memory and regulatory T cells. Profiled with immunoSEQ multiplex PCR; TCRdb holds only in-frame clones, not every one. The sample contains around 95,000 clones, about 94% of which appear only once. About this clone itself: The antigen is unknown.

Germline loops: CDR1 MDHEN, CDR2 SYDVKM. Trimming pared 5 bases from V and 8 bases from J, leaving 15 bases between. This CDR3 comprises 14 residues. Overall study results and limits: With siplizumab, Treg-derived clones averaged approximately 72% of mappable alloreactive CD4+ clones, versus 26.9% in controls.

This sequence was found in a human donor in good health. The rearrangement uses TRBV28 and TRBJ1-4; D might be TRBD1 (5 bases). The sequenced sample was non-Treg CD4+ T cells sorted from blood. The CDR3 here is CASSPTGAGEKLFF. CDR3 bases: TGTGCCAGCAGTCCAACAGGAGCTGGAGAAAAACTGTTTTTT.